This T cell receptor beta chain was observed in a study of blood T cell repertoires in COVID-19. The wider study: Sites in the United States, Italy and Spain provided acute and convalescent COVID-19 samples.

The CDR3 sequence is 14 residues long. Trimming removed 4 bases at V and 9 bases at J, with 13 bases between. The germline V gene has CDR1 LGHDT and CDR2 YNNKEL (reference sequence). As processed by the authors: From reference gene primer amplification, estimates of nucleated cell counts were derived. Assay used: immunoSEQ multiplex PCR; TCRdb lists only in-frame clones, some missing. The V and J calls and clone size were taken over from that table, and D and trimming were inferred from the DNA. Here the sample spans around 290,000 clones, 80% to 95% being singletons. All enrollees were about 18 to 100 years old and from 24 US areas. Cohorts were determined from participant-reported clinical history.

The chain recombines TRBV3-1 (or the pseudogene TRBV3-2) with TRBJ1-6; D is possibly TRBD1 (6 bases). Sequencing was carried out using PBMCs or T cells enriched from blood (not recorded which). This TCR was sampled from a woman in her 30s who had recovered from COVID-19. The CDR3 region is CASSPGTLASPLHF. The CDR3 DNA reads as TGTGCCAGCAGCCCCGGGACATTGGCTTCACCCCTCCACTTT.